A single sample is the source of the 28 T cell receptor beta chains below, sequenced in a study of blood T cell repertoires in COVID-19. Some clones are missing from TCRdb's copy, which holds only in-frame ones; the method was immunoSEQ multiplex PCR. The table has about 40,000 clones, 86% seen once. Material for sequencing was peripheral blood. These receptor sequences come from a man aged 50-59 years in a cohort sampled during active COVID-19.

V is TRBV18 and J is TRBJ2-1; 9 bases map to TRBD2. Germline assignment: CDR1 KGHSH and CDR2 LQKENI. The CDR3 extends over 19 amino acids. V shed 1 base, J shed 1 base, and the junction held 11 bases outside the gene matches. This CDR3 reads CASSPQPRGGMRSYNEQFF. The CDR3, as DNA: TGTGCCAGCTCACCACAGCCGCGGGGGGGCATGAGGTCCTACAATGAGCAGTTCTTC.

The chain has TRBV6-5 and TRBJ2-5, with D perhaps TRBD1 (6 bases). The germline V and J ends were trimmed by 6 bases and 1 base, with 12 bases remaining between them. Germline V gene sequence: CDR1 MNHEY, CDR2 SVGAGI. The CDR3 spans 14 residues. CDR3 in DNA: TGTGCCAGCAGCACCTCACAGGGCCAAGAGACCCAGTACTTC. It codes for CASSTSQGQETQYF.

In DNA, the CDR3 is TGCGCCAGCAGCCGCCGGACAGGGACCGTAGAGACCCAGTACTTC. Translated, it gives CASSRRTGTVETQYF. V and J are TRBV4-1 and TRBJ2-5, with TRBD1 identical over 8 bases. Unmatched junction bases numbered 8, after V lost 4 bases and J lost 4 bases. The CDR3 runs 15 residues. Germline values: CDR1 MGHRA, CDR2 YSYEKL.

V gene TRBV19 combines with J gene TRBJ1-1, with D uncertain. Germline lookup yields CDR1 LNHDA and CDR2 SQIVND (reference sequence). The CDR3 runs to 14 residues. V was shortened by 2 bases and J by 2 bases, with 9 bases between the two germline ends. The CDR3: CASSIREVNTEAFF. The CDR3 DNA follows: TGTGCCAGTAGTATAAGAGAGGTTAACACTGAAGCTTTCTTT.

The chain combines TRBV2 with TRBJ1-2; 8 nucleotides match TRBD1. V dropped 8 bases and J dropped 5; count of bases not matched to a gene: 10. CDR3 length equals 14 residues. CDR1 and CDR2 (germline): SNHLY, FYNNEI. CDR3 nucleotides: TGTGCCAGCTACCCGGGACAGGAAGCGTATGGCTACACCTTC. Its protein is CASYPGQEAYGYTF.

V and J are TRBV2 and TRBJ2-7; 7 bases fit TRBD1. V shed 8 bases, J shed 2 bases, and the junction held 6 bases outside the gene matches. CDR1 SNHLY and CDR2 FYNNEI come from the germline V gene. This CDR3 has 13 residues. The CDR3 bases are TGTGCCAGCGGGCTCGGGACAGCCTACGAGCAGTACTTC. The encoded protein is CASGLGTAYEQYF.

The J gene is TRBJ2-7, the V gene TRBV7-2; TRBD1 matches at 8 bases. The germline V gene encodes CDR1 SGHTA and CDR2 FQGNSA. This CDR3 has 13 amino acids. Trimming removed 5 bases from V and 2 bases from J; junction bases left unmatched: 2. For the CDR3, the DNA is TGTGCCAGCAGCCTGACAGGGGCCTACGAGCAGTACTTC. Its protein is CASSLTGAYEQYF. Using reference TRBV7-2 and TRBJ2-7 for the parts outside the CDR3, the full variable domain is GAGVSQSPSNKVTEKGKDVELRCDPISGHTALYWYRQSLGQGLEFLIYFQGNSAPDKSGLPSDRFSAERTGGSVSTLTIQRTQQEDSAVYLCASSLTGAYEQYFGPGTRLTVT.

This clone was seen a few times. The V and J genes are TRBV4-1 and TRBJ1-3; TRBD1 might be the D (6 bases). Germline CDR1 MGHRA, CDR2 YSYEKL. V was clipped by 2 bases and J by 4 bases, with 12 bases between them. The CDR3 runs to 15 residues. CDR3 bases: TGCGCCAGCAGCCAAACATGGGGGACAGGAAACACCATATATTTT. Its translation is CASSQTWGTGNTIYF.

Concerning this clone: Sequence at one end of the junction differs from germline and may be a read error. The chain couples TRBV5-1 to TRBJ1-2, with a possible D match to TRBD1 (6 bases). The V gene's germline CDR1 is SGHRS and CDR2 YFSETQ. The CDR3 contains 15 residues. This chain's CDR3 is CASSYYRVGNDGYTF. In DNA, the CDR3 is TGCGCCAGCAGCTACTACAGGGTCGGTAACGATGGCTACACCTTC.

V and J are TRBV7-9 and TRBJ2-5; 8 bases map to TRBD1. Germline V CDR1 and CDR2: SEHNR, FQNEAQ (reference sequence). Germline trimming cut 4 bases from V and 5 bases from J; bases unmatched to any gene: 6. The CDR3 sequence is 14 residues long. CDR3 amino acids: CASSSRGLLETQYF. The CDR3 nucleotides are TGTGCCAGCAGCTCCAGGGGGCTGTTGGAGACCCAGTACTTC.

The chain links TRBV7-2 to TRBJ2-3, with D perhaps matching TRBD2 (6 bases). CDR1 and CDR2 from the germline V gene are SGHTA and FQGNSA. This CDR3 is 17 amino acids long. Trimming cost V 3 bases and J 2 bases, with 18 bases left between them. CDR3 residues: CASSLRGRYSDTDTQYF. The CDR3 bases are TGTGCCAGCAGCTTGCGGGGAAGGTACTCTGACACAGATACGCAGTATTTT.

The chain links TRBV5-6 to TRBJ2-5; the D gene is possibly TRBD1 (6 bases). The CDR3 totals 14 residues. V was clipped by 4 bases and J by 4 bases, with 14 bases between them. The germline gives CDR1 SGHDT, CDR2 YYEEEE. CDR3 in DNA: TGTGCCAGCAGCGGCGCAGGGGCTCGAGAGACCCAGTACTTC. Translation: CASSGAGARETQYF.

The V and J genes are TRBV28 and TRBJ2-6, with 7 bases lining up with TRBD1. The junction had 5 bases not matched to a gene; V was cut back by 6 bases and J by 0 bases. CDR1 MDHEN and CDR2 SYDVKM come from the germline V gene. CDR3 length equals 16 residues. The CDR3 DNA reads as TGTGCCAGCAGCCCGGGACAGTTCTCTGGGGCCAACGTCCTGACTTTC. Its protein product is CASSPGQFSGANVLTF.

This clone was seen a handful of times. The gene calls are TRBV25-1 and TRBJ2-1, with 8 positions matching TRBD1. V gave up 5 bases and J gave up 3 bases; unmatched junction bases: 6. Looked up from germline, CDR1 is MGHDK and CDR2 is SYGVNS. CDR3 length: 15 amino acids. The CDR3 loop reads CASSLGRGLYNEQFF. The DNA of the CDR3 is TGTGCCAGCAGTCTGGGCAGGGGGCTCTACAATGAGCAGTTCTTC.

This clone was recorded once. V is TRBV11-2 and J is TRBJ2-2; 12 bases match TRBD1. With V trimmed by 3 bases and J by 6 bases, 2 bases remained unmatched. CDR3 length: 15 amino acids. Germline CDR1 reads SGHAT; CDR2 reads FQNNGV. Written as DNA, the CDR3 is TGTGCCAGCAGCTTGGGACAGGGGGCATCCGGGGAGCTGTTTTTT. It is translated as CASSLGQGASGELFF. The full variable domain, in which reference TRBV11-2 and TRBJ2-2 provide the parts outside the CDR3, is EAGVAQSPRYKIIEKRQSVAFWCNPISGHATLYWYQQILGQGPKLLIQFQNNGVVDDSQLPKDRFSAERLKGVDSTLKIQPAKLEDSAVYLCASSLGQGASGELFFGEGSRLTVL.

The chain is built from TRBV6-5 and TRBJ2-7, with 9 positions matching TRBD1. CDR1 is MNHEY, CDR2 SVGAGI, per germline. J lost 3 bases, V lost 8 bases, and 5 bases had no gene match. The length of the CDR3 is 13 residues. CDR3 DNA sequence: TGTGCCAGCGGACAGGGGCGTTACTACGAGCAGTACGTC. This codes for CASGQGRYYEQYV.

The chain links TRBV6-5 to TRBJ2-2; D may be TRBD1 (6 bases). Trimming pared 0 bases from V and 6 bases from J, leaving 8 bases between. CDR1 is MNHEY and CDR2 is SVGAGI in the germline V gene. The CDR3 is made up of 14 amino acids. CDR3 coding DNA: TGTGCCAGCAGTTACTCTCGACAGGCCGGGGAGCTGTTTTTT. This gives the protein CASSYSRQAGELFF.

V usage is TRBV30 and J usage is TRBJ1-6; D call uncertain. Trimming shortened V by 3 bases and J by 15 bases, and 15 bases separated the two germline ends. Per the germline V gene, CDR1 is GTSNPN and CDR2 is SVGIG (reference sequence). The CDR3 loop spans 12 amino acids. For the CDR3, the DNA is TGTGCCTGGAGAAGAGATTCGTCTCTCCTCCACTTT. Its protein product is CAWRRDSSLLHF.

The chain is built from TRBV7-8 and TRBJ2-7; 7 nucleotides agree with TRBD2. The germline V gene encodes CDR1 SGHVS and CDR2 FQNEAQ. The CDR3 spans 16 residues. The trim removed 5 bases at V and 3 bases at J, leaving 13 bases unmatched. The CDR3 region is CASSRGTLASGYEQYF. CDR3 coding DNA: TGTGCCAGCAGCCGAGGGACTCTGGCTAGCGGCTACGAGCAGTACTTC.

The chain uses TRBV29-1 and TRBJ2-7; possible D gene TRBD1, 6 bases. Trimming stripped 6 bases from V and 4 bases from J, with 16 bases between. Germline V gene sequence: CDR1 SQVTM, CDR2 ANQGSEA. The CDR3 extends over 13 amino acids. The CDR3 loop reads CSVAQGTSYEQYF. The CDR3 nucleotides are TGCAGCGTCGCCCAGGGGACATCATACGAGCAGTACTTC.

The CDR3 here is CSVADNSGANVLTF. CDR3 DNA sequence: TGCAGCGTGGCCGACAACTCTGGGGCCAACGTCCTGACTTTC. The chain combines TRBV29-1 with TRBJ2-6; no firm D call. There are 14 residues in the CDR3. Germline values: CDR1 SQVTM, CDR2 ANQGSEA. V shed 6 bases and J shed 0 bases, with 9 bases lying between them.

This clone was seen a single time. The chain recombines TRBV5-6 with TRBJ2-7; 10 bases are a match to TRBD2. Trimming removed 1 base from V and 3 bases from J; junction bases left unmatched: 7. The V gene's germline CDR1 is SGHDT and CDR2 YYEEEE. CDR3 length equals 16 residues. The CDR3: CASSLWLAGEVYEQYF. For the CDR3, the DNA is TGTGCCAGCAGCTTGTGGCTAGCGGGGGAGGTCTACGAGCAGTACTTC.

J is TRBJ2-7 and V is TRBV30; TRBD1 might be the D (6 bases). With 1 base removed from V and 0 bases from J, the gap between germline ends came to 13 bases. Germline V gene sequence: CDR1 GTSNPN, CDR2 SVGIG (reference sequence). CDR3 length: 15 residues. CDR3 sequence: CAWSGGTHLSYEQYF. The CDR3, as DNA: TGTGCCTGGAGTGGAGGGACACATCTCTCCTACGAGCAGTACTTC.

This chain connects TRBV6-1 to TRBJ2-7; 16 bases map to TRBD2. Germline V CDR1 and CDR2: MNHNS, SASEGT. The CDR3 covers 17 residues. After removal of 4 bases from V and 1 base from J, the junction contained 4 bases not matched to a gene. In DNA form, the CDR3 reads TGTGCCAGCAGTGCCCCGGGACTAGCGGGAGGGTCCTACGAGCAGTACGTC. Translation gives CASSAPGLAGGSYEQYV.

This clone was detected a few times. The chain links TRBV11-2 to TRBJ2-7, with 9 bases matching TRBD1. J gave up 0 bases and V 5 bases, and 5 bases lay outside the gene matches. This CDR3 has 15 amino acids. Germline V gene data show CDR1 as SGHAT and CDR2 as FQNNGV. CDR3 amino acids: CASSIRGQGSYEQYF. CDR3 coding DNA: TGTGCCAGCAGCATACGGGGACAGGGCTCCTACGAGCAGTACTTC.

V and J are TRBV6-4 and TRBJ2-1; a weak D match, TRBD1 (6 bases). The germline V gene has CDR1 MRHNA and CDR2 SNTAGT. This CDR3 is 15 amino acids long. V shed 6 bases and J shed 10 bases, with 22 bases lying between them. CDR3 nucleotides: TGTGCCAGCAGGGTGGGGGCGTGGCTGTGGTGGGAGCAGTTCTTC. Protein product: CASRVGAWLWWEQFF.

The chain is built from TRBV27 and TRBJ1-1; no clear D. Germline CDR1 reads MNHEY; CDR2 reads SMNVEV (reference sequence). Trimming took off 4 bases at V and 2 bases at J, with 11 bases between the two ends. This CDR3 has 14 residues. The CDR3 sequence: CASSSGTGNTEAFF. Here the CDR3 DNA reads TGTGCCAGCAGTTCCGGCACGGGAAACACTGAAGCTTTCTTT.

The chain uses TRBV6-5 and TRBJ1-2, with 7 bases identical to TRBD1. In germline, CDR1 is MNHEY, CDR2 SVGAGI. This CDR3 contains 15 residues. J lost 4 bases, V lost 5 bases, and 10 bases had no gene match. This CDR3 reads CASSRTLGQSYGYTF. The CDR3 DNA is TGTGCCAGCAGTAGGACCCTGGGACAGTCCTATGGCTACACCTTC.